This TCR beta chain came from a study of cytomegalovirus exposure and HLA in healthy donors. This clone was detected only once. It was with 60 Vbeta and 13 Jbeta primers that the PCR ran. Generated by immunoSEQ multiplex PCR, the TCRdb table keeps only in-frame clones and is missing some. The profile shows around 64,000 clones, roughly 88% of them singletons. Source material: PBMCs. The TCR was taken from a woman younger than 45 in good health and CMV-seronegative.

The CDR3 here is CASRQKTAMNTEAFF. DNA for the CDR3: TGTGCCAGTAGACAAAAGACAGCTATGAACACTGAAGCTTTCTTT. V gene TRBV19 combines with J gene TRBJ1-1, with D perhaps TRBD1 (5 bases). CDR3 size: 15 residues. Trimming shortened V by 6 bases and J by 0 bases, and 14 bases separated the two germline ends. CDR1 is LNHDA and CDR2 is SQIVND in the germline V gene (reference sequence). Supplemented by reference TRBV19 and TRBJ1-1, the full variable domain reads DGGITQSPKYLFRKEGQNVTLSCEQNLNHDAMYWYRQDPGQGLRLIYYSQIVNDFQKGDIAEGYSVSREKKESFPLTVTSAQKNPTAFYLCASRQKTAMNTEAFFGQGTRLTVV.